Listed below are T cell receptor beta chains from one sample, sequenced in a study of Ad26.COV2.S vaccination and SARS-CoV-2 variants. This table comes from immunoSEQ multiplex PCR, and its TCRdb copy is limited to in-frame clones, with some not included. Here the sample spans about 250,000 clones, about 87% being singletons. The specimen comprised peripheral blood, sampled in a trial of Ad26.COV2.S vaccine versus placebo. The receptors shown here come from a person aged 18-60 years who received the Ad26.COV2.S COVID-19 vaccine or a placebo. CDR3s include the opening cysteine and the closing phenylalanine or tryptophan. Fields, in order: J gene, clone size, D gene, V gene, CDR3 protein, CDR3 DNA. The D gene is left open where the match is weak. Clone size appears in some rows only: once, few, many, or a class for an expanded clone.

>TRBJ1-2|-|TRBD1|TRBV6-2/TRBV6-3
CASSLGTALNGYTF
TGTGCCAGCAGCCTAGGGACAGCTTTAAATGGCTACACCTTC
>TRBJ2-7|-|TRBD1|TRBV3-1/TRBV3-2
CASSPGQGYSYEQYF
TGTGCCAGCAGCCCAGGACAGGGCTACTCCTACGAGCAGTACTTC
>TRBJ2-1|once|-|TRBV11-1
CASSRSAGRLHNEQFF
TGTGCCAGCAGCCGCTCGGCGGGGCGGCTTCACAATGAGCAGTTCTTC
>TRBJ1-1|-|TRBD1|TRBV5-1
CASSTGQGGRTGLNTEAFF
TGCGCCAGCAGCACCGGACAGGGGGGCAGGACGGGGTTGAACACTGAAGCTTTCTTT
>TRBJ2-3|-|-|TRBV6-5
CASSSGLRRTDTQYF
TGTGCCAGCAGTTCAGGACTGCGGCGCACAGATACGCAGTATTTT
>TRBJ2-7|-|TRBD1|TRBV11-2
CASSLDRAYEQYF
TGTGCCAGCAGTCTCGACAGGGCCTACGAGCAGTACTTC
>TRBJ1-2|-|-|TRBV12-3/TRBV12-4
CASGSEGGYTF
TGTGCCAGCGGATCGGAGGGTGGCTACACCTTC
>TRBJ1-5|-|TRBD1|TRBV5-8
CASSPDRGPRRGYEPQHF
TGTGCCAGCAGCCCGGACAGGGGCCCCCGTAGAGGATATGAGCCCCAGCATTTT
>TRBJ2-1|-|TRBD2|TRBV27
CASSPGLAGRNNEQFF
TGTGCCAGCAGTCCCGGACTAGCGGGAAGAAACAATGAGCAGTTCTTC
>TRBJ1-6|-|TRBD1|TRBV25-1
CASSAPGQRASPLHF
TGTGCCAGCAGTGCACCGGGACAGCGGGCTTCACCCCTCCACTTT
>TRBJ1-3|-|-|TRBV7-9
CASSSRGISSGNTIYF
TGTGCCAGCAGCTCCAGGGGAATAAGCTCTGGAAACACCATATATTTT
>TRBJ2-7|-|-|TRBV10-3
CAISGPGASSYEQYF
TGTGCCATCAGTGGCCCGGGGGCGAGTTCCTACGAGCAGTACTTC
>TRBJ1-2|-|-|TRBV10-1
CASSESTSPHYGYTF
TGCGCCAGCAGTGAGTCGACAAGCCCACACTATGGCTACACCTTC
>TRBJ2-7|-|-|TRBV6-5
CAIDRTPSYEQYF
TGTGCCATAGACAGGACCCCCTCCTACGAGCAGTACTTC
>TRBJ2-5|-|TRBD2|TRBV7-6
CASSPRGSGSPETQYF
TGTGCCAGCAGCCCCCGAGGTAGCGGGAGCCCAGAGACCCAGTACTTC
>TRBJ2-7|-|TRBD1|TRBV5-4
CASSLGQGSSYEQYF
TGTGCCAGCAGCTTGGGACAGGGGTCTTCCTACGAGCAGTACTTC
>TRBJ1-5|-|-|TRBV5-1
CASRQESNQPQHF
TGCGCCAGCAGACAGGAGAGCAATCAGCCCCAGCATTTT
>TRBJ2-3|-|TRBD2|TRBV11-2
CASSLGLAGGLGTDTQYF
TGTGCCAGCAGCTTAGGGCTAGCGGGAGGGCTGGGGACAGATACGCAGTATTTT
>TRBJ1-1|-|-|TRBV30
CAWSVIRRGNTEAFF
TGTGCCTGGAGTGTAATCAGGCGGGGGAACACTGAAGCTTTCTTT
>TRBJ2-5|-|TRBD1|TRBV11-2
CASSFTGEETQYF
TGTGCCAGCAGCTTCACAGGGGAAGAGACCCAGTACTTC
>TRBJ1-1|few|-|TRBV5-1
CASSFQGFGEAFF
TGCGCCAGCAGCTTCCAGGGTTTTGGTGAAGCTTTCTTT
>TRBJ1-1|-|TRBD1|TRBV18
CASSLGTGFPTEAFF
TGTGCCAGCTCACTAGGGACAGGGTTTCCCACTGAAGCTTTCTTT
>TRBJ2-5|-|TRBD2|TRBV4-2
CASSQDLLAGGLQETQYF
TGTGCCAGCAGCCAAGATCTACTAGCGGGAGGGTTACAAGAGACCCAGTACTTC
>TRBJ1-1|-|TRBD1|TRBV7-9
CASSGTETNTEAFF
TGTGCCAGCAGCGGGACAGAGACGAACACTGAAGCTTTCTTT
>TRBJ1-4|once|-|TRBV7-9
CASSLGQGLNEKLFF
TGTGCCAGCAGCTTAGGTCAGGGGCTGAATGAAAAACTGTTTTTT
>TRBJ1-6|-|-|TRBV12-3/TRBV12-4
CASSPGPNSPLHF
TGTGCCAGCAGTCCGGGGCCTAATTCACCCCTCCACTTT
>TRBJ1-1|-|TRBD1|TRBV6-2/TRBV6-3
CASSYSQGAKTEAFF
TGTGCCAGCAGTTACTCCCAGGGGGCGAAAACTGAAGCTTTCTTT
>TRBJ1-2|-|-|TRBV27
CASSFRWARGYGYTF
TGTGCCAGCAGTTTTAGGTGGGCACGAGGCTATGGCTACACCTTC
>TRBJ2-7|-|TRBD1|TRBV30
CAGDRYEQYF
TGTGCCGGGGACAGATACGAGCAGTACTTC
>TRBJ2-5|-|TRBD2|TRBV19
CASSIITSGRETQYF
TGTGCCAGTAGTATCATAACTAGCGGCCGGGAGACCCAGTACTTC
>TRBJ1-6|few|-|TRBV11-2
CASSPWPAGNSPLHF
TGTGCCAGCAGCCCGTGGCCTGCTGGGAATTCACCCCTCCACTTT
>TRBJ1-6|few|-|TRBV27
CASGDEGIGSPLHF
TGTGCCAGCGGCGACGAGGGTATAGGCTCACCCCTCCACTTT
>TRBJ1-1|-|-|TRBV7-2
CASSLGREGGNTEAFF
TGTGCCAGCAGCTTAGGGCGCGAGGGAGGGAACACTGAAGCTTTCTTT
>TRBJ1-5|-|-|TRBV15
CATSREISVGWPQHF
TGTGCCACCAGCAGAGAAATTTCAGTGGGATGGCCCCAGCATTTT
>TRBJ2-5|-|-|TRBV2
CASTGFGSDQETQYF
TGTGCCAGCACTGGATTTGGTAGCGACCAAGAGACCCAGTACTTC
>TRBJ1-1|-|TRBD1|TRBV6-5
CASSLQGAGTEAFF
TGTGCCAGCAGTTTACAGGGGGCAGGCACTGAAGCTTTCTTT
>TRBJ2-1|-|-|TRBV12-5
CASGLWQAQHGEQFF
TGTGCTAGTGGTTTGTGGCAGGCCCAGCACGGTGAGCAGTTCTTC